Listed here is a single T cell receptor beta chain. Its antigen is not yet known. Base qualities are not recorded, but no much larger clone differs from it by a single base. Stable Graves' hyperthyroidism was defined as no progression to ophthalmopathy during 18 months of follow-up. The hyperthyroidism patients were between 18 and 65 years old and newly diagnosed, with a disease duration of less than 2 months. Any patient with an uncontrolled infection, another autoimmune disease, pregnancy or lactation was excluded. Clinical symptoms, serum thyroxine and TRAb, thyroid ultrasound, and orbital computed tomography formed the basis for the diagnoses. PBMCs were isolated from roughly 10 ml of fresh peripheral blood by Ficoll-Paque density gradient centrifugation. Trizol reagent was used to extract total RNA, and RNA quality was then checked on an Agilent 2100 Bioanalyzer. The data were obtained in a study of T cells in Graves' hyperthyroidism and ophthalmopathy (dated by TCRdb to about 2019). Notes on the research overall: Peripheral blood was sampled at the time of initial diagnosis, prior to any treatment. To identify TCR V-J signatures that set the groups apart, the researchers used a discovery cohort of 100 patients, made up of 43 with Graves' ophthalmopathy and 57 with stable Graves' hyperthyroidism. In several Graves' hyperthyroidism patients, the study also compared T-cell repertoires from thyroid tissue with T-cell repertoires from blood. After sampling, hyperthyroidism patients received methimazole starting at 30 mg daily, and ophthalmopathy patients received high-dose intravenous methylprednisolone. The 95 to 100 discovery patients were randomly divided into training and test sets at a 7:3 ratio. Prospective prediction of ophthalmopathy was tested in an independent validation cohort of 18 to 20 hyperthyroidism patients and 15 to 17 patients who later progressed to ophthalmopathy. TCR Vbeta CDR3 sequencing of approximately 140 peripheral blood samples (under 45 ophthalmopathy, 70 to 85 hyperthyroidism and approximately 17 progressor patients) is reported in the paper. The study at large found these results: A model built on a 13 V-J signature distinguished ophthalmopathy from stable hyperthyroidism, reaching around 90% sensitivity and approximately 83% specificity in cross-validation and 80%/75% in testing. Sample size was not statistically predetermined, and investigators were not blinded to group allocation. Most expanded thyroid clonotypes (frequency above 0.001) were also detected in blood, suggesting blood repertoires may reflect thyroid immune responses. During validation, the model predicted progression to ophthalmopathy a median of around 7 months ahead of onset, with just under 71% sensitivity and more than 72% specificity.

TCR beta CDR3 regions were amplified from RNA transcripts. For the first round of RT-PCR on the TCR CDR3, the HTBI primer set was used together with the Qiagen OneStep RT-PCR kit. A second multiplex PCR round built the libraries, followed by size selection and purification. Sequencing of the libraries was done on an Illumina HiSeq2000 using paired-end 100 bp reads. Processing in the source paper ran as follows. Raw data were processed with SOAPnuke, discarding reads with adapters, uncalled bases, mean Phred below 15, or no exact constant-primer or identifier match. High-quality paired reads were merged using COPE v1.2.5, and each unique nucleotide sequence was defined as a clonotype. Clonotypes were aligned to IMGT TRBV, TRBD and TRBJ reference segments using MiTCR v1.1. The analysis was restricted to V-J combinations with a frequency above 0.0001, which together covered approximately 99% of the repertoires. The TCS score was defined as F50 (clonal expansion) divided by E x V (chaos), with BLOSUM62-based TCRdist calculated between CDR3 peptides within each V-J. Welch's t-statistics and random forest reduced approximately 520 V-J features to 13, which were used in a naive Bayes classifier (R e1071). The similarity between thyroid and blood repertoires was quantified using the Morisita-Horn index. The public reads were reanalyzed by TCRdb: fastp trimming at Q25, MiXCR alignment, in-frame beta chains only. Rows are combined by CDR3 protein, so each entry shows the most common genes and DNA. It is TCRdb's table, rather than the study itself, that gives the V and J calls and clone size. For this sample the table gives nearly 750,000 distinct CDR3 sequences, of which about 35% were detected only once. The ten largest clones represent 30% to 40% of the sample.

The germline V gene yields SQVTM for CDR1 and ANQGSEA for CDR2. Trimmed from V: 7 bases; trimmed from J: 0 bases; junction bases lacking a gene match: 1. The CDR3, from cysteine to phenylalanine, totals 12 residues. Here the CDR3 DNA is all that survives: 36 bases in frame from base 1. The sample comprised blood. This chain joins TRBV29-1 to TRBJ2-7, and 9 junction bases match TRBD2. The TCR originated in a woman between 35 and 50 years old with Graves' hyperthyroidism. The CDR3 reads CSGSGGSYEQYF. The DNA sequence is TGCAGCGGTAGCGGGGGCTCCTACGAGCAGTACTTC.